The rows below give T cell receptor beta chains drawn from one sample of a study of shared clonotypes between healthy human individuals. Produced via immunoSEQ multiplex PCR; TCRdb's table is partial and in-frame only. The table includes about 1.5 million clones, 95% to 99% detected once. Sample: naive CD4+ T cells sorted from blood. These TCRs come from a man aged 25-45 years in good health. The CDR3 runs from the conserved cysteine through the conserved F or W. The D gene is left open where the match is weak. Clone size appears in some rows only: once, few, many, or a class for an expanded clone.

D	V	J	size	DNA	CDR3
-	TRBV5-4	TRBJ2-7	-	TGTGCCAGCAGCTTCCGGGACACGGACTACGAGCAGTACTTC	CASSFRDTDYEQYF
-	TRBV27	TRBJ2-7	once	TGTGCCAGCAGTCGTACGGCGTCCTACGAGCAGTACTTC	CASSRTASYEQYF
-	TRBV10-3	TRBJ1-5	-	TGTGCCATCAGTGGGGACGAAGGTAACAATCAGCCCCAGCATTTT	CAISGDEGNNQPQHF
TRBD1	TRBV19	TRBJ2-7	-	TGTGCCAGTAGTAGCGACAGGGGGTACGAGCAGTACTTC	CASSSDRGYEQYF
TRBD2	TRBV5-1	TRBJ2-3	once	TGCGCCAGCAGCTCGCCGGGACTAGCGGAGCTCGGCACAGATACGCAGTATTTT	CASSSPGLAELGTDTQYF
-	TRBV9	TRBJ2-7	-	TGTGCCAGCAGCGTAGAGCCGGACAGCCTCTACGAGCAGTACTTC	CASSVEPDSLYEQYF
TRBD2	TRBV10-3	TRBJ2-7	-	TGTGCCACACTAGCGGGAGAAAACGAGCAGTACTTC	CATLAGENEQYF
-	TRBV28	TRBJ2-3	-	TGTGCCAGCAGTTTATTGACAGATACGCAGTATTTT	CASSLLTDTQYF
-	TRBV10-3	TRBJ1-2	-	TGTGCCATCAGGCCCCACGGGGGAGACTATGGCTACACCTTC	CAIRPHGGDYGYTF
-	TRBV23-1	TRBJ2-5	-	TGCGCCATAACTCAAGAGACCCAGTACTTC	CAITQETQYF
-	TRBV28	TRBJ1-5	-	TGTGCCAGCAGTTCGGACGGGAATCAGCCCCAGCATTTT	CASSSDGNQPQHF
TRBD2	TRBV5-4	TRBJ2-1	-	TGTGCCAGCAGTTCGGGACTAGCGGGAGGGCTGGGAAATGAGCAGTTCTTC	CASSSGLAGGLGNEQFF
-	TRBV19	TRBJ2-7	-	TGTGCCAGTGGAAGGCACCGGGACCCCGGCGGCGAGCAGTACTTC	CASGRHRDPGGEQYF
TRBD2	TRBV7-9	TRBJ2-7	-	TGTGCCAGCAGCCTAGCGGGAGGTTCCTACGAGCAGTACTTC	CASSLAGGSYEQYF
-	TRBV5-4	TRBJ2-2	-	TGTGCCAGCAGCTTGGACGGACCGAACACCGGGGAGCTGTTTTTT	CASSLDGPNTGELFF
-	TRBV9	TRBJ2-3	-	TGTGCCAGCAGCGTAGCTCAGCGCCGCACAGATACGCAGTATTTT	CASSVAQRRTDTQYF
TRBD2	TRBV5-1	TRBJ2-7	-	TGCGCCAGCAGCTACAGACTAGCGGAAACCTACGAGCAGTACTTC	CASSYRLAETYEQYF
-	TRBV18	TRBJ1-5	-	TGTGCCAGCTCACCCGGGACTCCCACTATCGTAGGGAGTAAGCCCCAGCATTTT	CASSPGTPTIVGSKPQHF
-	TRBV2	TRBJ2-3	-	TGTGCCAGCGGTAGTCTGGCTAGCACAGATACGCAGTATTTT	CASGSLASTDTQYF
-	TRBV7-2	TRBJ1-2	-	TGTGCCAGCAGCTTATACAGAGACAACTATGGCTACACCTTC	CASSLYRDNYGYTF
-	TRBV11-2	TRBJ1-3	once	TGTGCCAGCAGCTTAAGATCTGGAAACACCATATATTTT	CASSLRSGNTIYF
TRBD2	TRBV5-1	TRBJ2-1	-	TGCGCCAGCAGCGCCGCCGGGACTAGCGGGATGAATGAGCAGTTCTTC	CASSAAGTSGMNEQFF
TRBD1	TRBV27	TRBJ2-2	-	TGTGCCAGCAGATGGGGACAGGGGAGCGCCGGGGAGCTGTTTTTT	CASRWGQGSAGELFF
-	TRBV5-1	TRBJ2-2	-	TGCGCCAGCAGCTTGGCCGGGACTTTCGGGAGTCTTGGCGGGGAGCTGTTTTTT	CASSLAGTFGSLGGELFF
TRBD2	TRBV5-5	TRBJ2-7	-	TGTGCCAGCAGCCGGACTAGCGGCTCCTACGAGCAGTACTTC	CASSRTSGSYEQYF
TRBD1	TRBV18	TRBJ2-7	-	TGTGCCAGCTCACCGGCGACAGGGCACTACGAGCAGTACTTC	CASSPATGHYEQYF
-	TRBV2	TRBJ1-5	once	TGTGCCAGCAGTCTGGGAGGGATCGGTCAGCCCCAGCATTTT	CASSLGGIGQPQHF
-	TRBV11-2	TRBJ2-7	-	TGTGCCAGCAGCTTAGGTGGCTTTTCACCCTACTTC	CASSLGGFSPYF
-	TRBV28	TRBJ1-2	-	TGTGCCAGCAGATCGGCGGGCTATGGCTACACCTTC	CASRSAGYGYTF
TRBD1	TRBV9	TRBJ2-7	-	TGTGCCAGCAGCGCTACTGGACAGGGGGCTCGGGAGCAGTACTTC	CASSATGQGAREQYF
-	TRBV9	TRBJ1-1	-	TGTGCCAGCAGCGTAGGGTTGGGACCGATGAACACTGAAGCTTTCTTT	CASSVGLGPMNTEAFF
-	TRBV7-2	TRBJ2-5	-	TGTGCCAGCAGCTTAGTCCAGCGGTTATCCCAGTACTTC	CASSLVQRLSQYF
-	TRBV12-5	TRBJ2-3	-	TGTGCTAGTGGTTTTAGTTCGGGGGCCACAGATACGCAGTATTTT	CASGFSSGATDTQYF
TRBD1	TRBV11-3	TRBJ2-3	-	TGTGCCAGCAGCCCGGGACAGGGCCGCACAGATACGCAGTATTTT	CASSPGQGRTDTQYF
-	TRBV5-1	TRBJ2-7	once	TGCGCCAGCAGCAGGGGGTGGGACGAGCAGTACTTC	CASSRGWDEQYF
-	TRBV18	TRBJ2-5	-	TGTGCCAGCTCACCAAAGGAAGAACAAGTCGGTGGGACCCAGTACTTC	CASSPKEEQVGGTQYF
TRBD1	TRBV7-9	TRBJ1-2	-	TGTGCCAGCAGCGATGGGACAGCAACTAACTATGGCTACACCTTC	CASSDGTATNYGYTF
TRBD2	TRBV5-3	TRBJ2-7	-	TGTGCCAGAAGCTTGGAGGGAGGGCCCTCCTACGAGCAGTACTTC	CARSLEGGPSYEQYF
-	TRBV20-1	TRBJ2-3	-	TGCAGTGCTAGAGATGTGGGAGTTGAGTATTTT	CSARDVGVEYF
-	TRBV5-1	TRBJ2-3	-	TGCGCCAGCAGCCTTGACTCAGTGGGGTCCTCCACAGATACGCAGTATTTT	CASSLDSVGSSTDTQYF
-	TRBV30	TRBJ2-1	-	TGTGCCTGGAACGGACTGTATGGGTCCTACAATGAGCAGTTCTTC	CAWNGLYGSYNEQFF
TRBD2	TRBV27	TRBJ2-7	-	TGTGCCAGCAGTTTCGGGGGGGCATACTACGAGCAGTACTTC	CASSFGGAYYEQYF
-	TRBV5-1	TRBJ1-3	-	TGCGCCAGCAGCTCGATCGGGACGGCGGGTGGAAACACCATATATTTT	CASSSIGTAGGNTIYF
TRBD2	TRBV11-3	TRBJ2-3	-	TGTGCCAGCAGCTTAGGTCGGCGGGAGGCAACAGATACGCAGTATTTT	CASSLGRREATDTQYF
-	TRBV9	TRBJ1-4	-	TGTGCCAGCAGCGTAGATTCGGGGGGGCGATCGAATGAAAAACTGTTTTTT	CASSVDSGGRSNEKLFF
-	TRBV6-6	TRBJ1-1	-	TGTGCCAGCAGTTACCCGGTGAACACTGAAGCTTTCTTT	CASSYPVNTEAFF
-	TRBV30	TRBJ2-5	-	TGTGCCTGGAGTGTTTTAGAAGAGACCCAGTACTTC	CAWSVLEETQYF
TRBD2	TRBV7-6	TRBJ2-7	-	TGTGCCAGCAGCGTAGGGACTAGCGGATTATACGAGCAGTACTTC	CASSVGTSGLYEQYF
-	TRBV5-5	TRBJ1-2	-	TGTGCCAGCAGCTTGCGGGTGAATCGGGGGAGAGAGGGCTACACCTTC	CASSLRVNRGREGYTF
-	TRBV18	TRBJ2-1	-	TGTGCCAGCTCGGAACTGGATGAGCAGTTCTTC	CASSELDEQFF
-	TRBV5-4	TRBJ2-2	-	TGTGCCAGCAGCTTTGGGAGGGGGTCGGCCGGGGAGCTGTTTTTT	CASSFGRGSAGELFF
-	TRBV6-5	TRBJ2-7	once	TGTGCCAGCAGTTTGGCCTCCGGTGGCGAGCAGTACTTC	CASSLASGGEQYF
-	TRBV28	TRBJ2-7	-	TGTGCCAGCAAACGAGACCTCTCCTACGAGCAGTACTTC	CASKRDLSYEQYF